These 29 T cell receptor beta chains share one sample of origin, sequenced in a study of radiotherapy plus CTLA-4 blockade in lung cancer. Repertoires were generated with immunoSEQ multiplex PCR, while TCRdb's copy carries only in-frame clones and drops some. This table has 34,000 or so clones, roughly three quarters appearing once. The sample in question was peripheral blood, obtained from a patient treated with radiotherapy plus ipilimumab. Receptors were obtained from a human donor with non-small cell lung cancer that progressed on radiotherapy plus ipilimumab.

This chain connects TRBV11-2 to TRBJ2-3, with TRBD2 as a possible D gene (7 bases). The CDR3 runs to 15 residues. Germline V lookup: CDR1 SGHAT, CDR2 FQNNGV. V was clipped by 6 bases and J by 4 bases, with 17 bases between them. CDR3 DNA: TGTGCCAGCAGTAGAGGGGGGGGGCCCCCAGATACGCAGTATTTT. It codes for CASSRGGGPPDTQYF.

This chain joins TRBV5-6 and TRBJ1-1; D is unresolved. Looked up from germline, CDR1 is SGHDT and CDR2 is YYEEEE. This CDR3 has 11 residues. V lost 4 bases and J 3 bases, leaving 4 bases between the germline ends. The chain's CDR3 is CASSTYTEAFF. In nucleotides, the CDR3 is TGTGCCAGCAGCACCTACACTGAAGCTTTCTTT.

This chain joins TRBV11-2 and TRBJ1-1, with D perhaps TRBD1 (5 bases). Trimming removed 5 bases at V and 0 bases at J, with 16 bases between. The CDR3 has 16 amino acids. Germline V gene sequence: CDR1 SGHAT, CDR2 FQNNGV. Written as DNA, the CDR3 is TGTGCCAGCAGCCAATCCGGGGGGGTTCTGAACACTGAAGCTTTCTTT. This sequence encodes CASSQSGGVLNTEAFF.

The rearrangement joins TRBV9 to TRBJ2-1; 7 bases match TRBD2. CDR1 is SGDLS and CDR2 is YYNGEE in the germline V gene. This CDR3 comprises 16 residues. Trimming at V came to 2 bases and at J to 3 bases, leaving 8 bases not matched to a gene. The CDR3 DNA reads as TGTGCCAGCAGCGTCGGGGCTAGCGGCATCTACAATGAGCAGTTCTTC. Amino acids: CASSVGASGIYNEQFF.

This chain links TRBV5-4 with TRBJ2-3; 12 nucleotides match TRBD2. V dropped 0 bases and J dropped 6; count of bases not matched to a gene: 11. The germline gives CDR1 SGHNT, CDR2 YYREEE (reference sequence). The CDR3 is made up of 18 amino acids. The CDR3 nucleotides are TGTGCCAGCAGCTTGGATGGACTAGCGGGAAGTCTGGGGGATACGCAGTATTTT. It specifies CASSLDGLAGSLGDTQYF.

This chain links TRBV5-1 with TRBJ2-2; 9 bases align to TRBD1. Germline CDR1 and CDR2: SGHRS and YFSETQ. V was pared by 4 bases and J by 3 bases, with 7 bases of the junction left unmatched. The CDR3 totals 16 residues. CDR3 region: CASSPPGQGDTGELFF. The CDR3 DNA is TGCGCCAGCAGCCCCCCGGGACAGGGTGACACCGGGGAGCTGTTTTTT. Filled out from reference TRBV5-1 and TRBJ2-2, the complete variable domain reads KAGVTQTPRYLIKTRGQQVTLSCSPISGHRSVSWYQQTPGQGLQFLFEYFSETQRNKGNFPGRFSGRQFSNSRSEMNVSTLELGDSALYLCASSPPGQGDTGELFFGEGSRLTVL.

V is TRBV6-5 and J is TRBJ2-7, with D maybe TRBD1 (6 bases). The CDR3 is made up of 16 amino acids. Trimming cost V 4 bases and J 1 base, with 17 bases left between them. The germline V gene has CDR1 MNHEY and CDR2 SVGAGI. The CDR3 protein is CASSSIRGSGSYEQYF. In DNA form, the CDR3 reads TGTGCCAGCAGTTCGATTAGGGGGAGTGGTTCCTACGAGCAGTACTTC.

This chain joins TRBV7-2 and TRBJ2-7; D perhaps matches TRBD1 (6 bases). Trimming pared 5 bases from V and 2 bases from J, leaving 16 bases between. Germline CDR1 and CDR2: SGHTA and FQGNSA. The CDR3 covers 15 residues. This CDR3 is CASSPQGRIAYEQYF. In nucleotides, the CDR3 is TGTGCCAGCAGCCCCCAGGGGCGGATCGCCTACGAGCAGTACTTC. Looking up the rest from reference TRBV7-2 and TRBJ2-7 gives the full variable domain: GAGVSQSPSNKVTEKGKDVELRCDPISGHTALYWYRQSLGQGLEFLIYFQGNSAPDKSGLPSDRFSAERTGGSVSTLTIQRTQQEDSAVYLCASSPQGRIAYEQYFGPGTRLTVT.

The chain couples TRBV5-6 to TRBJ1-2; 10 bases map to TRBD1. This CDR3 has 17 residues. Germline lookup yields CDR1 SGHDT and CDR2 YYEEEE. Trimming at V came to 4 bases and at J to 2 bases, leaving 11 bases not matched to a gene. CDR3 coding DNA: TGTGCCAGCAGCCCTACCCTCGACAGGGGGCGAAACTATGGCTACACCTTC. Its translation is CASSPTLDRGRNYGYTF.

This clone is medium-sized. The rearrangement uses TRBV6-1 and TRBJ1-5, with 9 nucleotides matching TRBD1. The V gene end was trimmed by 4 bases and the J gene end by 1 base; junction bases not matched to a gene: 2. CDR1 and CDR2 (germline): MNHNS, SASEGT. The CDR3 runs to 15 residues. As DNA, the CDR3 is TGTGCCAGCAGTGGGACAGGGGTGAGCAATCAGCCCCAGCATTTT. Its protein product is CASSGTGVSNQPQHF.

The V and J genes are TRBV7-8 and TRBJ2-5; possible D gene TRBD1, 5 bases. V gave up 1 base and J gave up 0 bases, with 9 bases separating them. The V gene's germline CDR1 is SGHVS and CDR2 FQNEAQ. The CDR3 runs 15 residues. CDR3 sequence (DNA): TGTGCCAGCAGCTTAGAAGGGGCCCACCAAGAGACCCAGTACTTC. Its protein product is CASSLEGAHQETQYF. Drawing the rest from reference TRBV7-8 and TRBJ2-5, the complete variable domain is GAGVSQSPRYKVAKRGQDVALRCDPISGHVSLFWYQQALGQGPEFLTYFQNEAQLDKSGLPSDRFFAERPEGSVSTLKIQRTQQEDSAVYLCASSLEGAHQETQYFGPGTRLLVL.

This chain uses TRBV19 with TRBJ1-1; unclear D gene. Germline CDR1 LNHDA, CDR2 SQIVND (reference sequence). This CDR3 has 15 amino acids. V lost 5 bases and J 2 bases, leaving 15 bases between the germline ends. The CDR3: CASSPREEGNTEAFF. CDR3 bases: TGTGCCAGTAGTCCCCGGGAGGAGGGCAACACTGAAGCTTTCTTT.

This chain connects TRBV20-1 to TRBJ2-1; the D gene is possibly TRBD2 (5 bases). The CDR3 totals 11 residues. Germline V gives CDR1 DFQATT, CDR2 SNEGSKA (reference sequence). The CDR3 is CSTLRGSEQFF. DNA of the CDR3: TGCAGCACCCTCCGAGGGAGTGAGCAGTTCTTC.

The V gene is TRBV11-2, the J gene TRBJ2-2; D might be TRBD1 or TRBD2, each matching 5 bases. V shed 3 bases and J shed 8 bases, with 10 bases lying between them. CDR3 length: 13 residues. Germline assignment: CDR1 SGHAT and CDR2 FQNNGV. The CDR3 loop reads CASSFRGEGELFF. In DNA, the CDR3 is TGTGCCAGCAGCTTTAGAGGGGAGGGGGAGCTGTTTTTT.

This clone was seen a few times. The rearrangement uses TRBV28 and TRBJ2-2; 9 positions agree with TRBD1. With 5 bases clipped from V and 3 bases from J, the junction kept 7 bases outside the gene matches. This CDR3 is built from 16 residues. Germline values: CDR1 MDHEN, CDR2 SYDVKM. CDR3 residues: CASSLLRTGDTGELFF. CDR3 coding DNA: TGTGCCAGCAGTCTTCTACGGACAGGGGACACCGGGGAGCTGTTTTTT.

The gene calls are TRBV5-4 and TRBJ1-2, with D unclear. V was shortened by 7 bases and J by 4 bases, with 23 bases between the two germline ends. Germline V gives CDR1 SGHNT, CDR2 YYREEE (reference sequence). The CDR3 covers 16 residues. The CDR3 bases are TGTGCCAGCGGAGGTTTCGTACCAGGAAAGATCTATGGCTACACCTTC. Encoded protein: CASGGFVPGKIYGYTF.

CDR3 in DNA: TGTGCCAGCAGTGAATTGGGGGCCCTGGGGAATGAGCAGTTCTTC. Translating it yields CASSELGALGNEQFF. The genes are TRBV6-1 and TRBJ2-1, with D maybe TRBD1 (6 bases). Germline values: CDR1 MNHNS, CDR2 SASEGT. The V and J ends lost 2 bases and 7 bases respectively, with 15 bases between them. The CDR3 totals 15 residues.

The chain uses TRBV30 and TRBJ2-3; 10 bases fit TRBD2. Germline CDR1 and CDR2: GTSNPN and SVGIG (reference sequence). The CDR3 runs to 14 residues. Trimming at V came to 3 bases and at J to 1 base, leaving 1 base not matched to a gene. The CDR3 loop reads CAWSLAGGTDTQYF. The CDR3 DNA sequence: TGTGCCTGGAGCCTAGCGGGGGGCACAGATACGCAGTATTTT.

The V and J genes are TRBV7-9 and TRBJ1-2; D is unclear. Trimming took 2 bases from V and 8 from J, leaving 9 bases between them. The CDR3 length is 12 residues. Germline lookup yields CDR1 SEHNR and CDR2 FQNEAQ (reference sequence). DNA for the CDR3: TGTGCCAGCAGCTTACACGGAGAGGGCTACACCTTC. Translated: CASSLHGEGYTF.

This chain's CDR3 is CASSQFRGLENTGELFF. Here the CDR3 DNA reads TGCGCCAGCAGCCAATTTAGGGGGTTAGAGAACACCGGGGAGCTGTTTTTT. This rearrangement joins TRBV4-3 to TRBJ2-2; perhaps TRBD1 as D (6 bases). Per germline, CDR1 LGHNA and CDR2 YSLEER. There are 17 residues in the CDR3. V dropped 2 bases and J dropped 1 base, with 14 bases sitting between them.

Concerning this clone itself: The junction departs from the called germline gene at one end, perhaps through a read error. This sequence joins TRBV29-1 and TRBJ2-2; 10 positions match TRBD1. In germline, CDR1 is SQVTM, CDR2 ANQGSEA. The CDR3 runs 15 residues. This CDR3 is CSVGGQGENAGELFF. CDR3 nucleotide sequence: TGCAGCGTTGGAGGACAGGGGGAGAACGCCGGGGAGCTGTTTTTT.

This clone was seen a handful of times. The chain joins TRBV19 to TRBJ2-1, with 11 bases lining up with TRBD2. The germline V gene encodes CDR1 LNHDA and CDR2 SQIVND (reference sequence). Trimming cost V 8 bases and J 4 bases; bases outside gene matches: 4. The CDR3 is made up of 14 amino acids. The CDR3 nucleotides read TGTGCCAGTGGGAGACTAGCGGGGTACAATGAGCAGTTCTTC. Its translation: CASGRLAGYNEQFF.

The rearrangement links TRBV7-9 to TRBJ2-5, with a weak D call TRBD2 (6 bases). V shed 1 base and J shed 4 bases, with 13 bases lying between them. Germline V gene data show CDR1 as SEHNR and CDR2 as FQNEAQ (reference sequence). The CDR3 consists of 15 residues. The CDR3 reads CASSLGPGATETQYF. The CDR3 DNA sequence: TGTGCCAGCAGCTTAGGGCCGGGAGCAACAGAGACCCAGTACTTC.

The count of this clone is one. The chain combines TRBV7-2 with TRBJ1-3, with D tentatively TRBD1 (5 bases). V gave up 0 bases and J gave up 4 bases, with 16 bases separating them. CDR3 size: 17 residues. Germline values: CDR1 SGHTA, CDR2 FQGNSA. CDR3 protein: CASSLAGQGGPGNTIYF. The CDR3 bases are TGTGCCAGCAGCTTAGCTGGCCAGGGAGGTCCCGGAAACACCATATATTTT.

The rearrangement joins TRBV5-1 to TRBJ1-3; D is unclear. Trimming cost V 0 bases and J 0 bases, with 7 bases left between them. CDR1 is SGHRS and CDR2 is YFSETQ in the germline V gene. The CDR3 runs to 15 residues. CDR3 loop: CASSLDASSGNTIYF. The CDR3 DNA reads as TGCGCCAGCAGCTTGGACGCGAGCTCTGGAAACACCATATATTTT.

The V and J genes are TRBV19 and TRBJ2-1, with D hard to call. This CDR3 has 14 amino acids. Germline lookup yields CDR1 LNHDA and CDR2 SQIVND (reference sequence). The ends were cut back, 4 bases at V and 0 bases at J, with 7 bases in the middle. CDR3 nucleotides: TGTGCCAGTAGTAGGGCCAGCTCCTACAATGAGCAGTTCTTC. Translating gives CASSRASSYNEQFF. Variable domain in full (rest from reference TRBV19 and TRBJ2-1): DGGITQSPKYLFRKEGQNVTLSCEQNLNHDAMYWYRQDPGQGLRLIYYSQIVNDFQKGDIAEGYSVSREKKESFPLTVTSAQKNPTAFYLCASSRASSYNEQFFGPGTRLTVL.

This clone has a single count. CDR3 region: CATSRIAGANVLTF. The CDR3, as DNA: TGTGCCACCAGCAGGATAGCTGGGGCCAACGTCCTGACTTTC. The gene calls are TRBV15 and TRBJ2-6; no clear D gene. CDR1 and CDR2 from the germline V gene are LNHNV and YYDKDF (reference sequence). The CDR3 runs 14 residues. V lost 3 bases, J lost 2 bases, and 5 bases lay in between.

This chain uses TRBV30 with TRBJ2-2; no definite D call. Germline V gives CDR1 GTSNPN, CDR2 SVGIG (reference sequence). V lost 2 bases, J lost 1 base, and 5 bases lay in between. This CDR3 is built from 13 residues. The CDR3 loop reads CAWSIGNTGELFF. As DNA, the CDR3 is TGTGCCTGGAGTATCGGGAACACCGGGGAGCTGTTTTTT.

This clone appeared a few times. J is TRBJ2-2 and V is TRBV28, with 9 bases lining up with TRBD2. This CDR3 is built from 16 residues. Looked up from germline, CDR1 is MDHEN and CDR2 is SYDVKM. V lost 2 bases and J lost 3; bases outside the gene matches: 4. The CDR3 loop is CASSLGLAGHTGELFF. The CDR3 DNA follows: TGTGCCAGCAGTTTAGGGCTAGCGGGGCACACCGGGGAGCTGTTTTTT.